The source of this TCR beta chain is a study of response to subunit inactivated influenza vaccine. Study-level points and caveats: Authors suggested few new T cells are recruited by each seasonal influenza vaccination.

To note about this clonotype: The antigen is undetermined.

One entry per CDR3 protein, called by TCRdb with MiXCR from the RT-PCR reads. The sample records 550,000 to 600,000 distinct CDR3 sequences, around 11% being singletons. This TCR came from a man aged 45-65 years who received an inactivated influenza vaccine. This specimen consisted of PBMCs from blood, obtained on the day of vaccination.

The CDR3 region is CASSVGVGGWGGETQYF. In DNA, the CDR3 is TGTGCCAGCAGCGTAGGTGTTGGTGGGTGGGGAGGAGAGACCCAGTACTTC. V is TRBV9 and J is TRBJ2-5, with TRBD2 as a possible D gene (6 bases). Germline V gene sequence: CDR1 SGDLS, CDR2 YYNGEE. V lost 0 bases and J 4 bases, leaving 19 bases between the germline ends. CDR3 length equals 17 residues.